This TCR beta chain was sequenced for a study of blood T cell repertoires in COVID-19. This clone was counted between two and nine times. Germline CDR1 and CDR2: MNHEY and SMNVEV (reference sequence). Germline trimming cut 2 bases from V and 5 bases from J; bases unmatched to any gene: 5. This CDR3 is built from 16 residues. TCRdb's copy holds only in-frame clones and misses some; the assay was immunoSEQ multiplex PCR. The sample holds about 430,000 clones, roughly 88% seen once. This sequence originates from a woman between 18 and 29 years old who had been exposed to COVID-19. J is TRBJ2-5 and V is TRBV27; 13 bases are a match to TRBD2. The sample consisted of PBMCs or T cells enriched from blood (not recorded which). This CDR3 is CASSLTSGGAWETQYF. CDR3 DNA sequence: TGTGCCAGCAGTTTAACTAGCGGGGGGGCCTGGGAGACCCAGTACTTC.